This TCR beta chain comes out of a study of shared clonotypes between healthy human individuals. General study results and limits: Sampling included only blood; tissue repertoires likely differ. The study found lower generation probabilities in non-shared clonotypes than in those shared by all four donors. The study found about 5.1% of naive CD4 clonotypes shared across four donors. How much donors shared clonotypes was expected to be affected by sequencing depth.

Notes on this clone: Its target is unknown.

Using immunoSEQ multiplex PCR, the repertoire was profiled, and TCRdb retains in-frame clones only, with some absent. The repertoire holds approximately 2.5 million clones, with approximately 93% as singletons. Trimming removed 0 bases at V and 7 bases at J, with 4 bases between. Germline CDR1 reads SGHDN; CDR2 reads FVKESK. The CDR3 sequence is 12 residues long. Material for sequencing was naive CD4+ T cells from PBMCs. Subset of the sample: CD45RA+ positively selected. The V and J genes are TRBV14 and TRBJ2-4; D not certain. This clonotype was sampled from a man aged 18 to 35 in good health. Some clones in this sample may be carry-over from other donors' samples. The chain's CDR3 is CASSQDPNIQYF. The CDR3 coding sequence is TGTGCCAGCAGCCAAGACCCGAACATTCAGTACTTC.